These 4 T cell receptor beta chains were all obtained from the same sample, sequenced in a study of beta chain features in type 1 diabetes. Investigators reverse transcribed all isolated RNA, so they sequenced expressed TCRB transcripts. The assay was immunoSEQ multiplex PCR, and TCRdb's table has in-frame clones only and misses some. The sample yields roughly 400,000 clones, around 16% seen once. The sample taken for sequencing was naive CD4+ T cells from blood. These receptors came from a woman in her late teens or twenties in good health.

This clone was observed a handful of times. The genes are TRBV25-1 and TRBJ2-2; no firm D call. CDR3 length: 15 residues. Germline loops: CDR1 MGHDK, CDR2 SYGVNS. Trimming took 6 bases from V and 6 from J, leaving 17 bases between them. The CDR3 DNA is TGTGCCAGCAGCGAAGAAACTGGGCCGGCCGGGGAGCTGTTTTTT. Translation: CASSEETGPAGELFF.

This chain joins TRBV9 and TRBJ1-3; perhaps TRBD1 as D (5 bases). CDR1 is SGDLS and CDR2 is YYNGEE in the germline V gene. V was pared by 0 bases and J by 4 bases, with 8 bases between. CDR3 length: 14 residues. Here the CDR3 reads CASSVEGNGNTIYF. CDR3 bases: TGTGCCAGCAGCGTAGAGGGGAACGGAAACACCATATATTTT. Filled out from reference TRBV9 and TRBJ1-3, the complete variable domain reads DSGVTQTPKHLITATGQRVTLRCSPRSGDLSVYWYQQSLDQGLQFLIQYYNGEERAKGNILERFSAQQFPDLHSELNLSSLELGDSALYFCASSVEGNGNTIYFGEGSWLTVV.

This chain uses TRBV7-8 with TRBJ2-1; 8 bases agree with TRBD1. V gave up 6 bases and J gave up 0 bases; unmatched junction bases: 7. The V gene's germline CDR1 is SGHVS and CDR2 FQNEAQ. The CDR3 covers 16 residues. The CDR3 DNA reads TGTGCCAGCAGGCCAAGACAGGGGCGCTCCTACAATGAGCAGTTCTTC. Protein product: CASRPRQGRSYNEQFF.

This clone was seen only a few times. The chain employs TRBV7-9 and TRBJ2-7; 9 positions agree with TRBD1. This CDR3 has 15 amino acids. The junction had 13 bases not matched to a gene; V was cut back by 6 bases and J by 7 bases. The germline gives CDR1 SEHNR, CDR2 FQNEAQ (reference sequence). The CDR3 protein is CASRINGDRVSEQYF. DNA for the CDR3: TGTGCCAGCAGAATTAACGGGGACAGGGTGAGTGAGCAGTACTTC.